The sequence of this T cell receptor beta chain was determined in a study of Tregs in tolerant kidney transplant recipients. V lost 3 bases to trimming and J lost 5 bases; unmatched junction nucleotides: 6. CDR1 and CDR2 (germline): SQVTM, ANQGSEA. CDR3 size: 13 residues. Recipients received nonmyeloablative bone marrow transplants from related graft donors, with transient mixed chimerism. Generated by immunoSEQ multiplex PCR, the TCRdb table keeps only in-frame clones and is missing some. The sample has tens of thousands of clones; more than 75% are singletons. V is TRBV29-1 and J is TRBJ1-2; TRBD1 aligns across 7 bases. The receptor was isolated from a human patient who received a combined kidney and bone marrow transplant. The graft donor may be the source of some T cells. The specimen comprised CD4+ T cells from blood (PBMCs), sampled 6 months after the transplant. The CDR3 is CSVDLQGRYGYTF. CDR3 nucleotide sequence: TGCAGCGTTGATTTACAGGGGCGATATGGCTACACCTTC.